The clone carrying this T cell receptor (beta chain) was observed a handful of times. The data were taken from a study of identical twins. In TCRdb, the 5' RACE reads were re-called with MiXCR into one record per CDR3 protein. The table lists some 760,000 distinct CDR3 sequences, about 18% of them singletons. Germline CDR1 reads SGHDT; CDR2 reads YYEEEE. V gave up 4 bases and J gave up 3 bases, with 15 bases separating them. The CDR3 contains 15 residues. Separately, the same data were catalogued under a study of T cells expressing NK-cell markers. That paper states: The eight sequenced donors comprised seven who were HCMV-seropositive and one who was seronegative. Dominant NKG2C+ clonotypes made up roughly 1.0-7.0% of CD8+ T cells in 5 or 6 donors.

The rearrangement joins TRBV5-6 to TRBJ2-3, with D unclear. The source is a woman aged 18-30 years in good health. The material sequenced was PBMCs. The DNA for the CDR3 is TGTGCCAGCAGCCAAATGCACCACCTTACAGATACGCAGTATTTT. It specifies CASSQMHHLTDTQYF.